This T cell receptor (beta chain) was identified during a study of early T cells in non-severe SARS-CoV-2 infection. As for the study in general: Sequenced material consisted of bulk RNA (from unsorted whole blood), and chains were unpaired.

This CDR3 comprises 15 residues. CDR1 and CDR2 (germline): SGHRS, YFSETQ. Trimming took 0 bases from V and 0 from J, leaving 6 bases between them. Unique molecular identifiers were affixed to single, distinct cDNA molecules. MiXCR was run by TCRdb on the 5' RACE reads, yielding one entry per CDR3 protein. The table records some 97,000 distinct CDR3 sequences, 11% of them present only once. Of note for this clonotype: Its antigen is as yet unknown.

General study results and limits: VDJdb-based matching was biased toward anti-spike CD8 responses and missed private and CD4 specificities.

This receptor was taken from an adult who was a healthcare worker with PCR-confirmed SARS-CoV-2 infection or an uninfected control (not recorded which). The rearrangement uses TRBV5-1 and TRBJ2-2; no reliable D call. The specimen comprised whole blood, sampled at baseline. CDR3 in amino acids: CASSLAVPNTGELFF. CDR3 bases: TGCGCCAGCAGCTTGGCGGTACCGAACACCGGGGAGCTGTTTTTT.